A single sample gave rise to the 8 T cell receptor beta chains below, sequenced in a study of blood T cell repertoires in COVID-19. Here immunoSEQ multiplex PCR was the method, and the copy in TCRdb shows in-frame clones only, minus some. The sample has roughly 170,000 clones, 79% seen once. Sequencing input: peripheral blood. The source is a woman in her sixties or seventies with COVID-19, enrolled during active disease.

The chain employs TRBV28 and TRBJ2-4; possibly TRBD1 for D (6 bases). V gave up 1 base and J gave up 3 bases, with 7 bases separating them. Germline CDR1 and CDR2: MDHEN and SYDVKM. This CDR3 comprises 14 residues. The CDR3 is CASSLSGVKNIQYF. The CDR3 DNA is TGTGCCAGCAGTTTATCAGGGGTCAAAAACATTCAGTACTTC. Supplemented by reference TRBV28 and TRBJ2-4, the full variable domain reads DVKVTQSSRYLVKRTGEKVFLECVQDMDHENMFWYRQDPGLGLRLIYFSYDVKMKEKGDIPEGYSVSREKKERFSLILESASTNQTSMYLCASSLSGVKNIQYFGAGTRLSVL.

The chain links TRBV5-4 to TRBJ1-2; D might be TRBD1 (6 bases). Germline V gives CDR1 SGHNT, CDR2 YYREEE (reference sequence). CDR3 length: 15 amino acids. Between the trimmed V and J ends, which lost 4 bases and 0 bases, there was a span of 13 bases. CDR3 in amino acids: CASSPGTRTNYGYTF. CDR3 coding DNA: TGTGCCAGCAGCCCCGGGACACGGACTAACTATGGCTACACCTTC.

This clone has just a few counts. The chain is built from TRBV7-2 and TRBJ2-5; perhaps TRBD2 as D (5 bases). Looked up from germline, CDR1 is SGHTA and CDR2 is FQGNSA. The CDR3 contains 14 residues. Trimming removed 1 base from V and 3 bases from J, with 9 bases in between. In DNA form, the CDR3 reads TGTGCCAGCAGCTTAGACGGGATGAAAGAGACCCAGTACTTC. This translates into CASSLDGMKETQYF.

CDR3 in DNA: TGTGCCAGCAGCGCGGGGGGGGTCAATGAGCAGTTCTTC. This codes for CASSAGGVNEQFF. The chain has TRBV21-1 and TRBJ2-1; the DNA was not compared with TRBD2, the D call given in the table. TRBV21-1 is reported as a pseudogene. The CDR3 consists of 13 residues.

The chain links TRBV11-2 to TRBJ1-2, with 8 bases fitting TRBD1. V trimming: 3 bases; J trimming: 7 bases; junction bases outside the gene matches: 7. Per the germline V gene, CDR1 is SGHAT and CDR2 is FQNNGV. The CDR3 runs to 14 residues. CDR3 coding DNA: TGTGCCAGCAGCTTCAGGGGGCAGAGGGGTGGCTACACCTTC. It encodes CASSFRGQRGGYTF.

The chain carries TRBV28 and TRBJ1-2, with 10 bases aligning to TRBD1. The junction had 8 bases not matched to a gene; V was cut back by 11 bases and J by 2 bases. The CDR3 covers 14 residues. Germline CDR1 MDHEN, CDR2 SYDVKM. CDR3 sequence reads: CAGSGDRGNYGYTF. In nucleotides, the CDR3 is TGTGCCGGATCCGGGGACAGGGGAAACTATGGCTACACCTTC.

V gene TRBV5-1 combines with J gene TRBJ2-6; D remains ambiguous. Germline V gene sequence: CDR1 SGHRS, CDR2 YFSETQ. Deletions cut 0 bases from V and 9 bases from J, with 7 bases between. CDR3 length equals 13 residues. The CDR3: CASSLGQYNVLTF. CDR3 nucleotides: TGCGCCAGCAGCTTGGGACAATACAACGTCCTGACTTTC.

This chain links TRBV18 with TRBJ1-1; no clear D. V lost 3 bases to trimming and J lost 0 bases, with 8 bases between them. The CDR3 covers 14 residues. Germline lookup yields CDR1 KGHSH and CDR2 LQKENI. CDR3 sequence reads: CASSPGGMNTEAFF. CDR3 nucleotides: TGTGCCAGCTCACCGGGAGGCATGAACACTGAAGCTTTCTTT.